The rows below give T cell receptor beta chains drawn from one sample of a study of neurological immune-mediated disorders. From the 5' RACE reads, TCRdb called clonotypes with MiXCR, one entry per CDR3 protein. The repertoire includes around 50,000 distinct CDR3 sequences, approximately 4% of them detected once, and around 3.1% sits in the top ten. Sequencing used PBMCs. These receptors all come from a woman in her 30s with multiple sclerosis. Each CDR3 is given with its conserved first and last residue. D genes are given only for firm matches. Size values are once, few and many counts, or a class for expanded clones, and some rows have none.

CASTTLPGYEPQHF | TGCGCCAGCACCACTTTACCAGGGTATGAGCCCCAGCATTTT | many | TRBJ1-5 | TRBV5-1 | NA
CASSLAAGRSNYGYTF | TGTGCCAGCAGCTTAGCTGCGGGCAGATCTAACTATGGCTACACCTTC | many | TRBJ1-2 | TRBV7-9 | NA
CASSSLEPTYNEQFF | TGTGCCAGCAGTTCCTTAGAACCTACCTACAATGAGCAGTTCTTC | many | TRBJ2-1 | TRBV28 | NA
CASSQDLVRGNEQFF | TGCGCCAGCAGCCAAGATCTTGTTCGGGGGAATGAGCAGTTCTTC | few | TRBJ2-1 | TRBV4-3 | NA
CASSQVGQFGYTF | TGTGCCAGCAGTCAAGTAGGGCAGTTTGGCTACACCTTC | many | TRBJ1-2 | TRBV6-6 | NA
CASSPAGTALYGYTF | TGCGCCAGCAGCCCCGCTGGGACAGCGCTCTATGGCTACACCTTC | few | TRBJ1-2 | TRBV5-1 | TRBD1
CASSPNPANYGYTF | TGCGCCAGCAGCCCCAACCCTGCCAACTATGGCTACACCTTC | many | TRBJ1-2 | TRBV5-1 | NA
CASSSFPGPSYEQYF | TGCGCCAGCAGCTCCTTTCCGGGCCCCAGCTACGAGCAGTACTTC | many | TRBJ2-7 | TRBV5-1 | NA
CASSPDFGNGGEQFF | TGTGCCAGCAGCCCAGACTTCGGCAATGGGGGTGAGCAGTTCTTC | many | TRBJ2-1 | TRBV7-8 | NA
CASSSSTSSDTQYF | TGTGCCAGCAGTTCCTCGACTAGCTCGGATACGCAGTATTTT | NA | TRBJ2-3 | TRBV12-3/TRBV12-4 | TRBD2
CASSLRLREGAKRETQYF | TGTGCCAGCAGCTTACGCCTCCGGGAGGGGGCGAAAAGAGAGACCCAGTACTTC | many | TRBJ2-5 | TRBV11-2 | NA
CASSQPDRAGEKLFF | TGCGCCAGCAGCCAACCAGACAGGGCAGGTGAAAAACTGTTTTTT | many | TRBJ1-4 | TRBV4-1 | TRBD1
CASKPRDRGMNTEAFF | TGCGCCAGCAAACCCCGGGACAGGGGGATGAACACTGAAGCTTTCTTT | NA | TRBJ1-1 | TRBV10-2 | TRBD1
CASSLDTDTQYF | TGTGCCAGCAGCTTAGATACAGATACGCAGTATTTT | many | TRBJ2-3 | TRBV7-9 | NA
CSARSMSGVYEQYF | TGCAGTGCTAGGAGTATGTCGGGAGTCTACGAGCAGTACTTC | many | TRBJ2-7 | TRBV20-1 | NA
CASSLQERDTQYF | TGCGCCAGCAGTCTCCAAGAACGCGATACGCAGTATTTT | many | TRBJ2-3 | TRBV10-2 | NA
CASSRTSGATDTQYF | TGTGCCAGCAGCAGGACTAGCGGGGCCACAGATACGCAGTATTTT | many | TRBJ2-3 | TRBV6-6 | TRBD2
CASRQLGFSDTQYF | TGTGCCAGCAGACAACTAGGATTCTCAGATACGCAGTATTTT | few | TRBJ2-3 | TRBV6-2/TRBV6-3 | NA
CSARSFGGGNYGYTF | TGCAGTGCTAGATCCTTCGGGGGGGGAAACTATGGCTACACCTTC | many | TRBJ1-2 | TRBV20-1 | NA
CASSYSASGSLTYEQYF | TGTGCCAGCAGTTACTCAGCTAGCGGGAGTTTAACCTACGAGCAGTACTTC | many | TRBJ2-7 | TRBV6-2/TRBV6-3 | TRBD2
CASSLRGVDTQYF | TGCGCCAGCAGCTTGCGGGGGGTGGATACGCAGTATTTT | many | TRBJ2-3 | TRBV5-1 | TRBD2
CASSPNRGGREAFF | TGTGCCAGCAGCCCGAACAGGGGAGGGCGTGAAGCTTTCTTT | many | TRBJ1-1 | TRBV11-2 | TRBD1
CATSHGSSYEQYF | TGTGCCACCAGCCACGGGAGCTCCTACGAGCAGTACTTC | many | TRBJ2-7 | TRBV24-1 | NA
CASSYLGLSNEQYF | TGTGCCAGCAGTTATTTAGGGCTTTCCAACGAGCAGTACTTC | NA | TRBJ2-7 | TRBV6-5 | NA
CSVGEVTEGYF | TGCAGCGTCGGAGAGGTCACAGAGGGATACTTC | many | TRBJ2-5 | TRBV29-1 | NA
CSGVAYNEQFF | TGCAGTGGGGTCGCATACAATGAGCAGTTCTTC | many | TRBJ2-1 | TRBV20-1 | NA
CASSLGFGTSGGWEQYF | TGCGCCAGCAGCTTGGGGTTCGGGACTAGCGGGGGCTGGGAGCAGTACTTC | many | TRBJ2-7 | TRBV5-1 | TRBD2